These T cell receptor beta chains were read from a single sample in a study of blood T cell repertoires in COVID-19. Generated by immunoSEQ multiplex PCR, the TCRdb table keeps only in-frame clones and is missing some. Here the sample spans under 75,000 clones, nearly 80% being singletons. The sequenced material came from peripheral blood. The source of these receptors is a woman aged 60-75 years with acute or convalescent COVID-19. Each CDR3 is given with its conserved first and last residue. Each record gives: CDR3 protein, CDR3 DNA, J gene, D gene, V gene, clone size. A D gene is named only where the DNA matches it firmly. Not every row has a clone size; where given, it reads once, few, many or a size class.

cdr3_aa: CASSWGGLNEEQYF; cdr3_nt: TGTGCCAGCAGTTGGGGAGGGCTGAACGAAGAGCAGTACTTC; j_call: TRBJ2-7; d_call: TRBD2; v_call: TRBV27; clone_size: .
cdr3_aa: CASSLGIGGGTEAFF; cdr3_nt: TGTGCCAGCAGCTTAGGTATCGGCGGCGGCACTGAAGCTTTCTTT; j_call: TRBJ1-1; d_call: .; v_call: TRBV5-6; clone_size: .
cdr3_aa: CASSERGYNEQFF; cdr3_nt: TGTGCCAGCAGTGAAAGAGGGTACAATGAGCAGTTCTTC; j_call: TRBJ2-1; d_call: .; v_call: TRBV2; clone_size: .
cdr3_aa: CASSVTEAGVGYTF; cdr3_nt: TGTGCCAGCAGCGTTACGGAGGCAGGGGTTGGCTACACCTTC; j_call: TRBJ1-2; d_call: .; v_call: TRBV9; clone_size: .
cdr3_aa: CAISESLTENTIYF; cdr3_nt: TGTGCCATCAGTGAGTCGTTAACAGAAAACACCATATATTTT; j_call: TRBJ1-3; d_call: .; v_call: TRBV10-3; clone_size: .
cdr3_aa: CASSRGGLVNEQFF; cdr3_nt: TGCGCCAGCAGCCGGGGGGGCCTTGTGAATGAGCAGTTCTTC; j_call: TRBJ2-1; d_call: .; v_call: TRBV4-1; clone_size: .
cdr3_aa: CASSLWEPNSPLHF; cdr3_nt: TGCGCCAGCAGCTTGTGGGAGCCCAATTCACCCCTCCACTTT; j_call: TRBJ1-6; d_call: .; v_call: TRBV5-1; clone_size: few
cdr3_aa: CASSMSGFNEAFF; cdr3_nt: TGTGCCAGTAGTATGTCAGGGTTTAATGAAGCTTTCTTT; j_call: TRBJ1-1; d_call: .; v_call: TRBV19; clone_size: .
cdr3_aa: CASSHSGGTEAFF; cdr3_nt: TGTGCCAGCAGCCATAGCGGTGGCACTGAAGCTTTCTTT; j_call: TRBJ1-1; d_call: .; v_call: TRBV3-1/TRBV3-2; clone_size: .
cdr3_aa: CASLPGQGRIEAFF; cdr3_nt: TGTGCCAGTTTGCCGGGACAGGGTCGGATTGAAGCTTTCTTT; j_call: TRBJ1-1; d_call: TRBD1; v_call: TRBV28; clone_size: .
cdr3_aa: CASSDRGDTQYF; cdr3_nt: TGCGCCAGCAGCGACAGGGGAGATACGCAGTATTTT; j_call: TRBJ2-3; d_call: TRBD1; v_call: TRBV10-1; clone_size: .
cdr3_aa: CASSQDAGQATGGYTF; cdr3_nt: TGCGCCAGCAGCCAGGATGCGGGACAGGCAACTGGTGGCTACACCTTC; j_call: TRBJ1-2; d_call: TRBD1; v_call: TRBV4-1; clone_size: few
cdr3_aa: CASSRRGRLSNQPQHF; cdr3_nt: TGTGCCAGCAGTCGCAGGGGGCGGCTTAGCAATCAGCCCCAGCATTTT; j_call: TRBJ1-5; d_call: TRBD1; v_call: TRBV6-6; clone_size: .
cdr3_aa: CASSQEEGYQETQYF; cdr3_nt: TGTGCCAGCAGCCAAGAGGAGGGCTACCAAGAGACCCAGTACTTC; j_call: TRBJ2-5; d_call: .; v_call: TRBV4-2; clone_size: .
cdr3_aa: CASSVMEGLAGGYNEQFF; cdr3_nt: TGTGCCAGCAGTGTAATGGAGGGACTAGCGGGGGGGTACAATGAGCAGTTCTTC; j_call: TRBJ2-1; d_call: TRBD2; v_call: TRBV2; clone_size: .
cdr3_aa: CASSNPTSGHQGRSYGYTF; cdr3_nt: TGTGCCAGCAGCAACCCAACCTCGGGACACCAAGGTCGTAGCTATGGCTACACCTTC; j_call: TRBJ1-2; d_call: .; v_call: TRBV21-1; clone_size: .
cdr3_aa: CASSQERGLLYNEQFF; cdr3_nt: TGTGCCAGCAGCCAAGAAAGGGGACTCCTCTACAATGAGCAGTTCTTC; j_call: TRBJ2-1; d_call: .; v_call: TRBV4-2; clone_size: .
cdr3_aa: CAARGTGELFF; cdr3_nt: TGTGCCGCTAGGGGGACCGGGGAGCTGTTTTTT; j_call: TRBJ2-2; d_call: .; v_call: TRBV30; clone_size: .
cdr3_aa: CASSELGQGYEQYF; cdr3_nt: TGTGCCAGCAGTGAACTGGGACAGGGCTACGAGCAGTACTTC; j_call: TRBJ2-7; d_call: TRBD1; v_call: TRBV2; clone_size: .
cdr3_aa: CASSKRFTGEEKLFF; cdr3_nt: TGTGCCAGCAGCAAGAGGTTCACAGGGGAAGAAAAACTGTTTTTT; j_call: TRBJ1-4; d_call: TRBD1; v_call: TRBV7-2; clone_size: .
cdr3_aa: CSASFGQGTYEQYF; cdr3_nt: TGCAGTGCTAGTTTTGGACAGGGCACCTACGAGCAGTACTTC; j_call: TRBJ2-7; d_call: TRBD1; v_call: TRBV20-1; clone_size: .
cdr3_aa: CASSQAVISNQPQHF; cdr3_nt: TGCGCCAGCAGCCAAGCGGTAATAAGCAATCAGCCCCAGCATTTT; j_call: TRBJ1-5; d_call: .; v_call: TRBV4-3; clone_size: .
cdr3_aa: CASSFLAGGNTGELFF; cdr3_nt: TGCGCCAGCAGCTTCCTAGCGGGGGGTAACACCGGGGAGCTGTTTTTT; j_call: TRBJ2-2; d_call: TRBD2; v_call: TRBV5-1; clone_size: .
cdr3_aa: CASSSLSSSEGWPTNEKLFF; cdr3_nt: TGTGCCAGCAGTTCTCTGTCTTCTTCGGAGGGATGGCCCACTAATGAAAAACTGTTTTTT; j_call: TRBJ1-4; d_call: .; v_call: TRBV6-2/TRBV6-3; clone_size: .
cdr3_aa: CASSAGGYGANVLTF; cdr3_nt: TGTGCCAGTAGCGCAGGGGGCTATGGGGCCAACGTCCTGACTTTC; j_call: TRBJ2-6; d_call: TRBD1; v_call: TRBV19; clone_size: few
cdr3_aa: CASSPGTGVEAFF; cdr3_nt: TGTGCCAGCTCACCCGGGACAGGGGTTGAAGCTTTCTTT; j_call: TRBJ1-1; d_call: TRBD1; v_call: TRBV18; clone_size: .
cdr3_aa: CASSLRSQGTGELFF; cdr3_nt: TGTGCCAGCAGCTTAAGGTCGCAGGGGACCGGGGAGCTGTTTTTT; j_call: TRBJ2-2; d_call: .; v_call: TRBV7-8; clone_size: .
cdr3_aa: CAIRDSPAETQYF; cdr3_nt: TGTGCCATCAGAGACAGCCCGGCGGAGACCCAGTACTTC; j_call: TRBJ2-5; d_call: .; v_call: TRBV10-3; clone_size: few
cdr3_aa: CASGPLTGEAFF; cdr3_nt: TGTGCTAGTGGCCCTCTGACAGGTGAAGCTTTCTTT; j_call: TRBJ1-1; d_call: .; v_call: TRBV12-5; clone_size: .
cdr3_aa: CASSFLGLAETYNEQFF; cdr3_nt: TGTGCCAGCAGTTTCCTTGGACTAGCGGAGACCTACAATGAGCAGTTCTTC; j_call: TRBJ2-1; d_call: TRBD2; v_call: TRBV28; clone_size: .
cdr3_aa: CASSPRTPSTDTQYF; cdr3_nt: TGTGCCAGCTCACCAAGGACACCTAGCACAGATACGCAGTATTTT; j_call: TRBJ2-3; d_call: .; v_call: TRBV18; clone_size: .
cdr3_aa: CASSFRGNSPLHF; cdr3_nt: TGTGCCAGCAGTTTCCGAGGAAATTCACCCCTCCACTTT; j_call: TRBJ1-6; d_call: .; v_call: TRBV12-3/TRBV12-4; clone_size: .
cdr3_aa: CASSPGTGNRGYTF; cdr3_nt: TGTGCCAGCTCACCAGGGACAGGGAATCGGGGCTACACCTTC; j_call: TRBJ1-2; d_call: TRBD1; v_call: TRBV18; clone_size: .
cdr3_aa: CASILVGGETQYF; cdr3_nt: TGTGCCAGCATTCTGGTGGGGGGAGAGACCCAGTACTTC; j_call: TRBJ2-5; d_call: .; v_call: TRBV2; clone_size: .
cdr3_aa: CASSSGAGGLAEAFF; cdr3_nt: TGCGCCAGCAGCTCCGGGGCAGGGGGCCTCGCTGAAGCTTTCTTT; j_call: TRBJ1-1; d_call: TRBD1; v_call: TRBV5-1; clone_size: .
cdr3_aa: CASSLGQGALIVDEQFF; cdr3_nt: TGTGCCAGCAGCTTAGGACAAGGGGCCCTTATCGTGGATGAGCAGTTCTTC; j_call: TRBJ2-1; d_call: .; v_call: TRBV7-2; clone_size: .
cdr3_aa: CASSVDRGPTDTQYF; cdr3_nt: TGTGCCAGCAGCGTAGATAGGGGGCCCACAGATACGCAGTATTTT; j_call: TRBJ2-3; d_call: TRBD1; v_call: TRBV9; clone_size: .
cdr3_aa: CASSLASGTGRPYGYTF; cdr3_nt: TGTGCCAGCAGCTTAGCTTCCGGGACAGGGCGACCCTATGGCTACACCTTC; j_call: TRBJ1-2; d_call: TRBD1; v_call: TRBV7-9; clone_size: .
cdr3_aa: CASGAGQETQYF; cdr3_nt: TGTGCCAGCGGGGCAGGTCAAGAGACCCAGTACTTC; j_call: TRBJ2-5; d_call: .; v_call: TRBV6-5; clone_size: .
cdr3_aa: CASSPTGGAEAFF; cdr3_nt: TGTGCCAGCAGTCCTACAGGGGGAGCTGAAGCTTTCTTT; j_call: TRBJ1-1; d_call: TRBD1; v_call: TRBV5-6; clone_size: few
cdr3_aa: CASSQDSTSLGSGYTF; cdr3_nt: TGTGCCAGCAGCCAAGATTCGACAAGCCTGGGCTCCGGCTACACCTTC; j_call: TRBJ1-2; d_call: .; v_call: TRBV4-2; clone_size: once